This T cell receptor beta chain was observed in a study of cytomegalovirus exposure and HLA in healthy donors. Findings of the study overall: Rarity characterized most TCR sequences, yet some public TCRs appeared in many donors. As a later analysis revealed, the rate of TCR association differed by HLA locus, with DRB1 most and HLA-C fewest. Specificity for CMV antigens was confirmed in vitro for a few of the CMV-associated chains.

The germline CDR1 and CDR2 sequences are GTSNPN and SVGIG (reference sequence). V lost 7 bases and J lost 4, with 13 bases in between. This CDR3 has 13 amino acids. The PCR contained 60 Vbeta and 13 Jbeta primers. Sequencing used immunoSEQ multiplex PCR; TCRdb keeps in-frame clones, though not all of them. The table for this sample gives about 140,000 clones. Concerning this clone: No antigen is known for it.

The specimen was PBMCs. The chain joins TRBV30 to TRBJ1-4; D uncertain. This TCR came from a male donor in good health and CMV-seronegative. DNA of the CDR3: TGTGCCTCCCGGGAAGGGCGTAATGAAAAACTGTTTTTT. Protein sequence: CASREGRNEKLFF.